These T cell receptor beta chains were read from a single sample in a study of Graves' ophthalmopathy and Graves' hyperthyroidism. TCRdb re-analysed the multiplex PCR reads in MiXCR, keeping a single row per CDR3 protein. The data contain under 350,000 distinct CDR3 sequences, roughly 17% of them seen just once; the ten biggest clones take up around an eighth. Sequenced sample: peripheral blood. The receptors derive from an adult man with Graves' ophthalmopathy. Each CDR3 is given with its conserved first and last residue. A D gene is named only where the DNA matches it firmly. Not every row has a clone size; where given, it reads once, few, many or a size class.

j_call | d_call | v_call | clone_size | cdr3_nt | cdr3_aa
TRBJ2-7 | - | TRBV28 | - | TGTGCCAGCAGTTCACAACATTCCTACGAGCAGTACTTC | CASSSQHSYEQYF
TRBJ2-7 | - | TRBV5-1 | many | TGCGCCAGCAGCTTGGATGGGCAGGTGGTCGAGCAGTACTTC | CASSLDGQVVEQYF
TRBJ2-7 | - | TRBV5-1 | many | TGCGCCAGCAGCCCCGGACAGTGGACCTACGAGCAGTACTTC | CASSPGQWTYEQYF
TRBJ2-4 | TRBD1 | TRBV7-2 | - | TGTGCCAGCAGCTTAGAGGGGGCGAACATTCAGTACTTC | CASSLEGANIQYF
TRBJ1-5 | - | TRBV7-2 | many | TGTGCCAGCAGCCCCGTAAGGGGGGATCAGCCCCAGCATTTT | CASSPVRGDQPQHF
TRBJ1-1 | - | TRBV6-1 | many | TGTGCCAGCAGAAACAGGGAGAACACTGAAGCTTTCTTT | CASRNRENTEAFF
TRBJ2-7 | - | TRBV28 | - | TGTGCCAGCAGTTCTCTGGGGGCGGGAGCCTACGAGCAGTACTTC | CASSSLGAGAYEQYF
TRBJ1-5 | TRBD1 | TRBV10-3 | many | TGTGCCATCAGTGAGTCGGGACAGCAACATCAGCCCCAGCATTTT | CAISESGQQHQPQHF
TRBJ2-7 | TRBD2 | TRBV20-1 | many | TGCAGTGCTAGATCCGGGGAGGGCCCCTACGAGCAGTACTTC | CSARSGEGPYEQYF
TRBJ2-5 | - | TRBV5-1 | few | TGCGCCAGCAGCTGGAAACAGGAGCAAGAGACCCAGTACTTC | CASSWKQEQETQYF
TRBJ2-5 | - | TRBV25-1 | - | TGTGCCAGCAGTAGCGAATTCCAAGAGACCCAGTACTTC | CASSSEFQETQYF
TRBJ2-7 | - | TRBV5-1 | many | TGCGCCAGCAGCTGGGATTCCCACGAGCAGTACTTC | CASSWDSHEQYF
TRBJ2-7 | - | TRBV12-3/TRBV12-4 | many | TGTGCCAGCAGTTTTCAGGGCAGGGACTACGAGCAGTACTTC | CASSFQGRDYEQYF
TRBJ2-5 | - | TRBV6-5 | - | TGTGCCAGCAGCTTAGCGCGGGGGCTTGGAGAGACCCAGTACTTC | CASSLARGLGETQYF
TRBJ2-7 | - | TRBV6-2/TRBV6-3 | - | TGTGCCAGCAGTGACTGGACGGAAGGCCAGTACTTC | CASSDWTEGQYF
TRBJ1-1 | - | TRBV5-1 | many | TGCGCCAGCAGCTTGAACAGCTGGAACACTGAAGCTTTCTTT | CASSLNSWNTEAFF
TRBJ1-5 | - | TRBV20-1 | medium-sized | TGCAGTGCTATTGCAGGGTCTAGTCAGCCCCAGCATTTT | CSAIAGSSQPQHF
TRBJ1-1 | - | TRBV4-1 | many | TGCGCCAGCAGCCGACAGACGGTGAACACTGAAGCTTTCTTT | CASSRQTVNTEAFF
TRBJ1-6 | TRBD1 | TRBV6-2/TRBV6-3 | many | TGTGCCAGCAGGGACCGGACAGGGGAGAATTCACCCCTCCACTTT | CASRDRTGENSPLHF
TRBJ1-6 | - | TRBV6-1 | many | TGTGCCAGCAGTATGCCGGGACTGCAAGCTTCACCCCTCCACTTT | CASSMPGLQASPLHF
TRBJ2-2 | TRBD2 | TRBV9 | many | TGTGCCAGCAGCGTAGGACTAGCGGGAGAGGCCTACGCGAACACCGGGGAGCTGTTTTTT | CASSVGLAGEAYANTGELFF
TRBJ2-5 | TRBD1 | TRBV18 | many | TGTGCCAGCTCACCACCGGTACAGGGGAAAGAGACCCAGTACTTC | CASSPPVQGKETQYF
TRBJ1-1 | - | TRBV12-3/TRBV12-4 | many | TGTGCCAGCAGTCCCCAGGGAACTGAAGCTTTCTTT | CASSPQGTEAFF
TRBJ2-7 | TRBD1 | TRBV5-1 | many | TGTGCCAGCAGCTTGGGACAGGGGAGCTCCTACGAGCAGTACTTC | CASSLGQGSSYEQYF
TRBJ2-7 | - | TRBV27 | many | TGTGCCAGCAGTCCAATAACACACACTCTGGGCAGGGTCTACGAGCAGTACTTC | CASSPITHTLGRVYEQYF
TRBJ1-2 | - | TRBV11-2 | - | TGTGCCAGCAGCTTAAATCCAGGTTATGGCTACACCTTC | CASSLNPGYGYTF
TRBJ2-2 | TRBD2 | TRBV4-2 | many | TGTGCCAGCAGCCTGATCTGGACTAGCGGGAGTGGGAACACCGGGGAGCTGTTTTTT | CASSLIWTSGSGNTGELFF
TRBJ1-5 | TRBD1 | TRBV6-1 | many | TGTGCCACCGGACAGGGTGGGAATCAGCCCCAGCATTTT | CATGQGGNQPQHF
TRBJ1-1 | - | TRBV7-8 | - | TGTGCCAGCAGCCCCGGAATCGTGAACACTGAAGCTTTCTTT | CASSPGIVNTEAFF
TRBJ2-5 | TRBD2 | TRBV20-1 | many | TGCAGTGCTCGTACTAGCGGGAGTTGGGAGACCCAGTACTTC | CSARTSGSWETQYF
TRBJ2-4 | - | TRBV28 | many | TGTGCCAGCAGCGTGGAGGGAAGAATAGCCAAAAACATTCAGTACTTC | CASSVEGRIAKNIQYF
TRBJ2-7 | - | TRBV20-1 | many | TGCAGTGCTAGAGACGGTAGCCGGTACGAGCAGTACTTC | CSARDGSRYEQYF
TRBJ1-1 | TRBD1 | TRBV12-3/TRBV12-4 | - | TGTGCCAGCAGTCCCGGGACAGGGGGGGACACTGAAGCTTTCTTT | CASSPGTGGDTEAFF
TRBJ1-2 | - | TRBV6-5 | many | TGTGCCAGCAGTCATGGTGCTAACTATGGCTACACCTTC | CASSHGANYGYTF
TRBJ2-7 | - | TRBV27 | - | TGTGCCAGCAGTTTAAGTCGGGGGCTCTACGAGCAGTACTTC | CASSLSRGLYEQYF
TRBJ2-2 | TRBD1 | TRBV30 | few | TGTGCCTGGGAAACAGGGGGCGCGGGCGCCGGGGAGCTGTTTTTT | CAWETGGAGAGELFF
TRBJ2-7 | TRBD1 | TRBV10-3 | many | TGTGCCATCAGCTCCGGGACAGGGTTGGACGAGCAGTACTTC | CAISSGTGLDEQYF
TRBJ2-7 | - | TRBV14 | many | TGTGCCAGCAGCCAAGTATTCGATCAGGGGTCTAGGCAGTACTTC | CASSQVFDQGSRQYF
TRBJ1-3 | - | TRBV19 | many | TGTGCCAGTAGTATTCCGAGAAGCTCTGGAAACACCATATATTTT | CASSIPRSSGNTIYF
TRBJ1-2 | - | TRBV6-1 | - | TGTGCCAGCAGTCGACAGATTAACTATGGCTACACCTTC | CASSRQINYGYTF
TRBJ1-4 | TRBD1 | TRBV20-1 | many | TGCAGTGCTAGACCCGGGACAGGGCAGGAAAAACTGTTTTTT | CSARPGTGQEKLFF
TRBJ1-5 | TRBD1 | TRBV12-3/TRBV12-4 | many | TGTGCCAGCAGTTTAGGTCTGGCGACAGGGCTGGAAGATCAGCCCCAGCATTTT | CASSLGLATGLEDQPQHF
TRBJ2-5 | - | TRBV7-2 | many | TGTGCCAGCAGCCCACAGGGAAGCGGCCAAGAGACCCAGTACTTC | CASSPQGSGQETQYF
TRBJ2-2 | TRBD1 | TRBV20-1 | many | TGCAGTGCTGGGGACAGGGTCACCGGGGAGCTGTTTTTT | CSAGDRVTGELFF
TRBJ2-2 | TRBD1 | TRBV6-5 | many | TGTGCCAGCAGTTACGGTGCAGGGGGCGGTTTCGGGGAGCTGTTTTTT | CASSYGAGGGFGELFF
TRBJ1-1 | - | TRBV4-1 | many | TGCGCCAGCAGCCAAGTAACGGGGAACACTGAAGCTTTCTTT | CASSQVTGNTEAFF
TRBJ2-5 | TRBD2 | TRBV28 | - | TGTGCCAGCAGTGTACCGGGACTAGCGGGAGAGACCCAGTACTTC | CASSVPGLAGETQYF
TRBJ2-7 | - | TRBV27 | many | TGTGCCAGCAGTTTATATCCAGGAGGCTACGAGCAGTACTTC | CASSLYPGGYEQYF
TRBJ1-3 | - | TRBV12-3/TRBV12-4 | many | TGTGCCAGCACCCTGGTCTCTGGAAACACCATATATTTT | CASTLVSGNTIYF
TRBJ1-6 | - | TRBV20-1 | many | TGCAGTGCTGCTCATCCGGGACGTTATAATTCACCCCTCCACTTT | CSAAHPGRYNSPLHF
TRBJ2-5 | - | TRBV20-1 | many | TGCAGTGCTAGTAGAGTGTCGGAGACCCAGTACTTC | CSASRVSETQYF
TRBJ2-7 | TRBD1 | TRBV7-8 | - | TGTGCCAGCAGCTTAGACGGGACAGGGGGCTACGAGCAGTACTTC | CASSLDGTGGYEQYF
TRBJ1-2 | - | TRBV9 | many | TGTGCCAGCAGCGTAGAAGACGCAGTTGCCTATGGCTACACCTTC | CASSVEDAVAYGYTF
TRBJ2-5 | - | TRBV10-3 | many | TGTGCCATCAAGCCAGATCAGGGACCTGAGACCCAGTACTTC | CAIKPDQGPETQYF
TRBJ2-5 | TRBD2 | TRBV7-2 | many | TGTGCCAGCAGCTTCGGACTAGCGGGGGTACAAGAGACCCAGTACTTC | CASSFGLAGVQETQYF
TRBJ1-5 | - | TRBV7-8 | - | TGTGCCAGCAGCCCGGGGGAGTTTAGCAATCAGCCCCAGCATTTT | CASSPGEFSNQPQHF
TRBJ1-5 | TRBD1 | TRBV7-2 | once | TGTGCCAGCAGCCACGACAGGGGTAGTCAGCCCCAGCATTTT | CASSHDRGSQPQHF
TRBJ1-1 | - | TRBV6-5 | few | TGTGCCAGCAGTTATCAGGGTGAGACGGCTTTCTTT | CASSYQGETAFF
TRBJ2-2 | - | TRBV6-1 | - | TGTGCCAGCAATGAGGGGCCGAACACCGGGGAGCTGTTTTTT | CASNEGPNTGELFF